The 21 T cell receptor beta chains reported below all come from one sample, sequenced in a study of T cell repertoires in cytomegalovirus infection. TCRdb independently ran MiXCR on the reads; one entry per CDR3 protein. The sample comprises roughly 500,000 distinct CDR3 sequences, around 30% of which are singletons, and 17% rests with the top ten. These receptors lack a known antigen. This specimen consisted of cultured PBMCs, obtained from culture after CMV antigen stimulation. These receptors all stem from a human donor in good health (CMV status not recorded). Some clones in this sample may be carry-over from other donors' samples.

The rearrangement uses TRBV7-2 and TRBJ2-7, with D possibly TRBD1 on 6 matching bases. This CDR3 comprises 14 residues. Between the trimmed V and J ends, which lost 5 bases and 5 bases, there was a span of 16 bases. CDR1 is SGHTA, CDR2 FQGNSA, per germline. In DNA form, the CDR3 reads TGTGCCAGCAGCGAACAGGGTTATGGGAACGAGCAGTACTTC. Its translation is CASSEQGYGNEQYF. The whole variable domain, filled in from reference TRBV7-2 and TRBJ2-7, reads GAGVSQSPSNKVTEKGKDVELRCDPISGHTALYWYRQSLGQGLEFLIYFQGNSAPDKSGLPSDRFSAERTGGSVSTLTIQRTQQEDSAVYLCASSEQGYGNEQYFGPGTRLTVT.

There are a few counts of this clonotype. The V gene is TRBV6-5, the J gene TRBJ2-4, with 7 bases lining up with TRBD1. Per the germline V gene, CDR1 is MNHEY and CDR2 is SVGAGI. This CDR3 contains 15 residues. With V trimmed by 2 bases and J by 8 bases, 9 bases remained unmatched. The CDR3 DNA reads as TGTGCCAGCAGTTACGATGGCAGGGGGTGGGACATTCAGTACTTC. Translation: CASSYDGRGWDIQYF.

The genes are TRBV11-2 and TRBJ2-3; TRBD2 matches 9 bases. The CDR3 runs 16 residues. V shed 5 bases, J shed 3 bases, and the junction held 9 bases outside the gene matches. Germline-derived CDR1 and CDR2 are SGHAT and FQNNGV. The CDR3 sequence is CASSPPGRGGTDTQYF. Written as DNA, the CDR3 is TGTGCCAGCAGCCCCCCAGGGCGGGGGGGGACAGATACGCAGTATTTT.

This chain connects TRBV23-1 to TRBJ2-7, with 12 bases identical to TRBD1. TRBV23-1 is annotated as an ORF whose role is uncertain. V shed 5 bases and J 3 bases; nucleotides not matched to a gene: 11. The CDR3 spans 17 residues. CDR3 sequence: CASSRGTGGIGDYEQYF. The CDR3 DNA reads TGCGCCAGCAGTAGAGGGACAGGGGGCATCGGGGACTACGAGCAGTACTTC.

This sequence joins TRBV19 and TRBJ1-1; D is possibly TRBD1 (5 bases). V gave up 9 bases and J gave up 13 bases, with 18 bases separating them. The CDR3 covers 11 residues. CDR1 LNHDA and CDR2 SQIVND come from the germline V gene (reference sequence). CDR3 sequence (DNA): TGTGCCAGCTCAAGCAGGGATCTTGTTTTCTTT. Its translation is CASSSRDLVFF.

This clonotype turned up a few times. V usage is TRBV28 and J usage is TRBJ2-7; TRBD1 matches 11 bases. The CDR3 is 14 residues long. Losses at the gene ends were 5 bases for V and 4 bases for J; bases not matched to a gene: 4. The germline CDR1 and CDR2 sequences are MDHEN and SYDVKM. CDR3 protein: CASSTGTGGYEQYV. CDR3 in DNA: TGTGCCAGCAGTACCGGGACAGGGGGGTACGAGCAGTACGTC.

The chain has TRBV12-3 or TRBV12-4 and TRBJ2-7; TRBD1 agrees at 8 bases. V dropped 5 bases and J dropped 6; count of bases not matched to a gene: 9. The CDR3 loop spans 14 amino acids. CDR3 sequence (DNA): TGTGCCAGCAGTACCTGGACAGGGAACGGCGAGCAGTACTTC. Translated: CASSTWTGNGEQYF.

V and J are TRBV5-4 and TRBJ2-7, with D perhaps TRBD2 (6 bases). CDR3 length equals 16 residues. CDR1 is SGHNT and CDR2 is YYREEE in the germline V gene (reference sequence). Trimming stripped 3 bases from V and 4 bases from J, with 20 bases between. CDR3 amino acids: CASSSTSWESRYEQYF. CDR3 coding DNA: TGTGCCAGCAGCTCGACTAGTTGGGAGAGCCGTTACGAGCAGTACTTC.

The V gene is TRBV29-1, the J gene TRBJ2-1; 8 nucleotides align to TRBD2. The CDR3 contains 16 residues. Trimming cost V 4 bases and J 7 bases; bases outside gene matches: 15. Germline values: CDR1 SQVTM, CDR2 ANQGSEA. CDR3 nucleotides: TGCAGCGTTGTCACCAGCGGGGGAAGATCTTCAAATGAGCAGTTCTTC. As protein: CSVVTSGGRSSNEQFF.

This chain links TRBV4-2 with TRBJ2-7; D may match TRBD1 or TRBD2 (6 bases each). Germline V gives CDR1 LGHNA, CDR2 YNFKEQ. V dropped 0 bases and J dropped 0 bases, with 12 bases sitting between them. The CDR3 contains 16 residues. Here the CDR3 DNA reads TGTGCCAGCAGCCAAGATTTGGGGGGCCCCTCCTACGAGCAGTACTTC. This sequence encodes CASSQDLGGPSYEQYF.

This clonotype occurred many times. The J gene is TRBJ1-1, the V gene TRBV7-2; 7 positions agree with TRBD1. Germline loops: CDR1 SGHTA, CDR2 FQGNSA. This CDR3 is built from 15 residues. V lost 5 bases and J lost 6; bases outside the gene matches: 12. The CDR3 nucleotides read TGTGCCAGCAGCCCTAGGACAGGACAAGCAGCTGAAGCTTTCTTT. Translated, it gives CASSPRTGQAAEAFF.

V and J are TRBV6-2 or TRBV6-3 and TRBJ2-1; 11 bases are shared with TRBD2. The CDR3 runs to 18 residues. CDR1 is MNHEY, CDR2 SVGEGT, per germline. Trimming at V came to 0 bases and at J to 1 base, leaving 5 bases not matched to a gene. As DNA, the CDR3 is TGTGCCAGCAGTTACTCGCGACTAGCGGGGATTTCCTACAATGAGCAGTTCTTC. Translated, it gives CASSYSRLAGISYNEQFF.

This chain links TRBV12-3 or TRBV12-4 with TRBJ1-5, with 11 bases identical to TRBD1. This CDR3 is 16 amino acids long. Trimming at V came to 4 bases and at J to 4 bases, leaving 6 bases not matched to a gene. In DNA, the CDR3 is TGTGCCAGCAGTTCAGGGACAGGGGGGATGAATCAGCCCCAGCATTTT. Its translation: CASSSGTGGMNQPQHF.

This clonotype was recorded once. This chain links TRBV12-3 or TRBV12-4 with TRBJ2-1, with D uncertain. This CDR3 is built from 11 residues. The V end was cut by 5 bases, the J end by 7 bases, with 6 bases between. For the CDR3, the DNA is TGTGCCAGCAGTGCAGTTAATGAGCAGTTCTTC. This encodes CASSAVNEQFF.

The chain carries TRBV10-3 and TRBJ2-5; D is undetermined. Germline values: CDR1 ENHRY, CDR2 SYGVKD. V was trimmed by 2 bases and J by 2 bases, leaving 15 bases between them. This CDR3 has 16 residues. The CDR3 sequence is CAISEPSPSVQETQYF. In DNA form, the CDR3 reads TGTGCCATCAGTGAGCCTTCTCCGAGCGTTCAAGAGACCCAGTACTTC.

V and J are TRBV12-3 or TRBV12-4 and TRBJ2-7; no firm D call. The CDR3 has 12 amino acids. Between the trimmed V and J ends, which lost 5 bases and 3 bases, there was a span of 8 bases. CDR3 DNA sequence: TGTGCCAGCAGTCTCTTGGTCTACGAGCAGTACTTC. Protein: CASSLLVYEQYF.

This clonotype was recorded only once. The V and J genes are TRBV5-6 and TRBJ2-1, with 7 bases matching TRBD2. The V segment lost 4 bases and the J segment 13 bases; nucleotides outside the gene matches: 5. The CDR3 consists of 11 residues. The germline V gene encodes CDR1 SGHDT and CDR2 YYEEEE. CDR3 nucleotides: TGTGCCAGCAGCACCACTAGCGATCAGTTCTTC. Residues: CASSTTSDQFF.

V gene TRBV7-9 combines with J gene TRBJ2-3, with TRBD1 identical over 10 bases. Germline values: CDR1 SEHNR, CDR2 FQNEAQ (reference sequence). V shed 5 bases and J 4 bases; nucleotides not matched to a gene: 12. This CDR3 region has 17 residues. CDR3 coding DNA: TGTGCCAGCAGCCCGACCGCTGGGACAGGGGTCGCAGATACGCAGTATTTT. Its protein is CASSPTAGTGVADTQYF.

V usage is TRBV6-2 or TRBV6-3 and J usage is TRBJ2-5; TRBD2 matches at 13 bases. CDR3 length: 15 amino acids. Germline V CDR1 and CDR2: MNHEY, SVGEGT. V shed 8 bases, J shed 5 bases, and the junction held 8 bases outside the gene matches. The CDR3: CASRTSGSVWETQYF. The CDR3 nucleotides read TGTGCCAGCCGGACTAGCGGGAGTGTTTGGGAGACCCAGTACTTC.

The rearrangement joins TRBV27 to TRBJ2-5; TRBD1 aligns across 11 bases. Germline CDR1 MNHEY, CDR2 SMNVEV (reference sequence). The V gene end was trimmed by 8 bases and the J gene end by 4 bases; junction bases not matched to a gene: 9. CDR3 size: 15 residues. Here the CDR3 reads CASLSRDRGGETQYF. CDR3 in DNA: TGTGCCAGCCTGAGCCGGGACAGGGGGGGAGAGACCCAGTACTTC.

The chain joins TRBV2 to TRBJ1-2; TRBD1 is a possible D gene (6 bases). This CDR3 contains 13 residues. V lost 6 bases and J lost 8, with 16 bases in between. CDR1 is SNHLY and CDR2 is FYNNEI in the germline V gene. CDR3 sequence reads: CASSVERGEGYTF. In DNA, the CDR3 is TGTGCCAGCAGCGTCGAGAGGGGGGAAGGCTACACCTTC.